Listed here are 2 T cell receptor beta chains from one sample, sequenced in a study of blood T cells in healthy people across ages. Next came a second PCR, run for about 7 to 12 cycles, which used a sample-barcoded 5' primer along with a J-beta primer mix. TCRdb re-called the 5' RACE reads with MiXCR, one entry per CDR3 protein. The repertoire has hundreds of thousands of distinct CDR3 sequences, over 20% of them found once; the top ten carry roughly 3.9%. The sequenced material came from blood. All receptors come from a man between 65 and 79 years old in good health.

The genes are TRBV7-9 and TRBJ1-2, with D perhaps matching TRBD1 (5 bases). The CDR3 consists of 17 residues. Germline V lookup: CDR1 SEHNR, CDR2 FQNEAQ (reference sequence). V was pared by 4 bases and J by 2 bases, with 20 bases between. The DNA for the CDR3 is TGTGCCAGCAGCTCTTCTTTACGCGTCCGGGACAACTATGGCTACACCTTC. Protein: CASSSSLRVRDNYGYTF.

This clonotype was recorded at least ten times. The rearrangement joins TRBV6-2 or TRBV6-3 to TRBJ2-5; D ambiguous. The closer fit of TRBJ2-7 to the DNA end suggests the J call may be wrong. Germline CDR1 reads MNHEY; CDR2 reads SVGEGT. The CDR3 contains 11 residues. The CDR3 sequence is CASSNNYEQYF. Here the CDR3 DNA reads TGTGCCAGCAGCAATAACTACGAGCAGTACTTC.